The rows below give T cell receptor beta chains drawn from one sample of a study of OX40 agonist ivuxolimab in advanced cancers. TCRdb's copy holds only in-frame clones and misses some; the assay was immunoSEQ multiplex PCR. The sample has 25,000 to 30,000 clones, 75% to 90% seen once. Specimen: CD4+ or CD8+ T cells sorted from blood, collected in a trial of the OX40 agonist ivuxolimab. These TCRs come from an adult with an advanced solid tumor such as melanoma, head and neck, liver or kidney cancer. The CDR3 runs from the conserved cysteine through the conserved F or W. The D gene is left open where the match is weak. The size of a clone is reported for some rows only, either as once, few or many, or as a class for expanded clones.

.,TRBD2,TRBV9,TRBJ2-3,CASSKDGRGGPDTQYF,TGTGCCAGCAGCAAAGACGGGCGGGGGGGACCAGATACGCAGTATTTT
.,TRBD1,TRBV29-1,TRBJ2-7,CSVGTGGYEQYF,TGCAGCGTTGGGACAGGGGGCTACGAGCAGTACTTC
.,.,TRBV7-9,TRBJ2-3,CASSVPGLAPDTQYF,TGTGCCAGCAGCGTTCCGGGATTGGCCCCAGATACGCAGTATTTT
.,TRBD2,TRBV5-1,TRBJ2-1,CASSTGLAGFGSYNEQFF,TGCGCCAGCAGCACAGGACTAGCGGGGTTCGGCTCCTACAATGAGCAGTTCTTC
once,.,TRBV6-5,TRBJ2-5,CASSYSTGGIETQYF,TGTGCCAGCAGTTACTCCACTGGGGGTATAGAGACCCAGTACTTC
.,TRBD1,TRBV7-6,TRBJ2-7,CASSLDTGGTYEQYF,TGTGCCAGCAGCTTAGATACAGGGGGTACCTACGAGCAGTACTTC
once,.,TRBV9,TRBJ2-7,CASSVSQGLFNVQYF,TGTGCCAGCAGCGTTTCACAGGGTCTATTTAACGTTCAGTACTTC
.,.,TRBV7-9,TRBJ1-1,CASTTGWTEAFF,TGTGCCAGCACCACAGGGTGGACTGAAGCTTTCTTT
.,.,TRBV7-3,TRBJ2-1,CASSDPTTGLVYNEQFF,TGTGCCAGCAGCGACCCGACGACAGGCCTCGTGTATAATGAGCAGTTCTTC
.,TRBD1,TRBV6-5,TRBJ1-1,CASSYSGGAGTEAFF,TGTGCCAGCAGTTACTCAGGGGGCGCGGGGACTGAAGCTTTCTTT